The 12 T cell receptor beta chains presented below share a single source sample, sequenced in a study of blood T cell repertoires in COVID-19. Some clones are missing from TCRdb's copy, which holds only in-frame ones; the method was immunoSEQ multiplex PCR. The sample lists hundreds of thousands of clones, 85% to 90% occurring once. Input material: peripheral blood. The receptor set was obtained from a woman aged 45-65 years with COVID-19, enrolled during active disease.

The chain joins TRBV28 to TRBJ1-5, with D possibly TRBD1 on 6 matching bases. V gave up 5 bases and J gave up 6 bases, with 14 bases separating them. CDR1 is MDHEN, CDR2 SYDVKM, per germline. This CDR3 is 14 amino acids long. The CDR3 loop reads CASSKDSRRQPQHF. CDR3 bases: TGTGCCAGCAGTAAGGACAGTAGACGTCAGCCCCAGCATTTT.

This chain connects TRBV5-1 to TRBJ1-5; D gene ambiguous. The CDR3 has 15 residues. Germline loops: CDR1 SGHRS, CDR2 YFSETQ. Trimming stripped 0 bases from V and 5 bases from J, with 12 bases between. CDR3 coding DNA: TGCGCCAGCAGCTTGGTTCCGGGTGAGGATCAGCCCCAGCATTTT. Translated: CASSLVPGEDQPQHF.

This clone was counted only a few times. CDR3 nucleotides: TGTGCCAGCAGTTTGTGGGGGGAAGGCTACACCTTC. As protein: CASSLWGEGYTF. The gene calls are TRBV12-3 or TRBV12-4 and TRBJ1-2; a weak D match, TRBD1 (5 bases). The CDR3 contains 12 residues. The V end lost 3 bases, the J end lost 8 bases, and 10 bases lay between the germline ends.

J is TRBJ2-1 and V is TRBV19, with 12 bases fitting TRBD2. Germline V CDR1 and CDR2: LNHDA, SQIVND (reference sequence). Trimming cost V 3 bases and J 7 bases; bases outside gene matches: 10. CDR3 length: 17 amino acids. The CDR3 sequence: CASSIPPLAGGLNEQFF. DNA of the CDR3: TGTGCCAGTAGTATTCCCCCACTAGCGGGGGGCCTTAATGAGCAGTTCTTC.

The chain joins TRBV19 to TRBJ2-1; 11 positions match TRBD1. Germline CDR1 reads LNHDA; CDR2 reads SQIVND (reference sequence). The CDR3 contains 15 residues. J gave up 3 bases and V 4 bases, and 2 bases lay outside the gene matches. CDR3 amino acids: CASSKGQGVYNEQFF. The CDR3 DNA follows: TGTGCCAGTAGTAAGGGACAGGGGGTCTACAATGAGCAGTTCTTC.

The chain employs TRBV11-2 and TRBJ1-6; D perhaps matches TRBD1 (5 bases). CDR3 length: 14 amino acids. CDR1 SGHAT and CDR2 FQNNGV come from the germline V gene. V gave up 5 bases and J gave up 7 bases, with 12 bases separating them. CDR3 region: CASSQWGGNSPLHF. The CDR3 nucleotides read TGTGCCAGCAGCCAGTGGGGGGGGAATTCACCCCTCCACTTT.

The CDR3 region has the DNA TGCGCCAGCAGCCCCTCGGGGGGCTCCATGAACACTGAAGCTTTCTTT. Its translation: CASSPSGGSMNTEAFF. The chain links TRBV4-1 to TRBJ1-1; perhaps TRBD1 as D (6 bases). V dropped 4 bases and J dropped 0 bases, with 15 bases sitting between them. This CDR3 is built from 16 residues. CDR1 and CDR2 (germline): MGHRA, YSYEKL.

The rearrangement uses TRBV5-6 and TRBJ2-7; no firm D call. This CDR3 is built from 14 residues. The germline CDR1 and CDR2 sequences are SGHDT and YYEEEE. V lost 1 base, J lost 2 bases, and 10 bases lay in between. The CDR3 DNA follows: TGTGCCAGCAGCTTGTCGGGTGTAGCCTACGAGCAGTACTTC. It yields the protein CASSLSGVAYEQYF.

The CDR3 bases are TGTGCCAGCACGACAGGGATCGGCGAGCAGTACTTC. The encoded protein is CASTTGIGEQYF. This rearrangement joins TRBV25-1 to TRBJ2-7; 7 bases are a match to TRBD1. Germline CDR1 MGHDK, CDR2 SYGVNS. There are 12 residues in the CDR3. Trimming removed 7 bases from V and 6 bases from J; junction bases left unmatched: 6.

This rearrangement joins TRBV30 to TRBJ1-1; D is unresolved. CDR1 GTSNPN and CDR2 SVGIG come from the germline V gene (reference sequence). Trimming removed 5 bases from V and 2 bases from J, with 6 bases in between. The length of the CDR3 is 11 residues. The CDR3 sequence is CAWGHNTEAFF. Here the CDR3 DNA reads TGTGCCTGGGGGCATAACACTGAAGCTTTCTTT.

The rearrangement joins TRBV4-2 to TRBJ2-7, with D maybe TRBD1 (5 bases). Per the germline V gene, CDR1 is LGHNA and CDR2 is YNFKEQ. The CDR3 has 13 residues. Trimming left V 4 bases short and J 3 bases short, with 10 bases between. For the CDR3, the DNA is TGTGCCAGCAGCCGAGACAGATACTACGAGCAGTACTTC. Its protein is CASSRDRYYEQYF.

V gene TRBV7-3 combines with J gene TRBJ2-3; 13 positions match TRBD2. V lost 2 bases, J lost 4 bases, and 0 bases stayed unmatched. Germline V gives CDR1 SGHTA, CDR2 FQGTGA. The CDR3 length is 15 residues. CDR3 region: CASSLGLAGADTQYF. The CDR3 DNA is TGTGCCAGCAGCTTAGGACTAGCGGGGGCAGATACGCAGTATTTT.